This T cell receptor (beta chain) was documented in a study of low-dose radiotherapy and immunotherapy resistance in tumors (dated by TCRdb to between 2020 and 2023). Regarding the research as a whole: In Cohort 1, each fraction delivered 0.5 Gy every 2 weeks, and the prescribed total PTV dose was 6.5 Gy. For Cohort 2, the dose was 1 Gy per fraction given every two weeks, adding up to 13 Gy in total across 26 weeks. Nivolumab was administered intravenously as a 240 mg flat dose every two weeks, and ipilimumab was administered intravenously at 1 mg/kg every six weeks. Every two weeks, patients got intravenous cyclophosphamide at 200 mg/m2, given one day ahead of each radiation and immunotherapy administration. Aspirin 300 mg was taken orally once daily by patients for four cycles, starting on cycle 1 day 1. Randomization of trial participants into treatment groups was not performed. Eight patients were included in the translational analysis: three from the first dose cohort and the first five from the second dose cohort.

Taken with the paper, the label for time point translates to: after trial treatment. In the paper's terms, the treatment or condition label means: LDRT plus nivolumab, ipilimumab, low-dose cyclophosphamide and aspirin (RACIN trial). Donors were enrolled in RACIN, a single-arm phase I dose-escalation trial in which nivolumab, ipilimumab, aspirin, low-dose cyclophosphamide and low-dose radiotherapy were combined. Eligible patients had advanced, TIL-negative solid tumors. Superscript III and a set of TRAV- and TRBV-specific primers were used to synthesize first-strand cDNA, so that both TCRalpha and TCRbeta chains were covered. An approximately 20-cycle PCR with Phusion amplified the TCRs, pairing a constant-region primer with the adapter that was attached to the V primers. Amplification of the isolated mRNA was done with the MessageAmp II aRNA Amplification Kit, which involved a roughly 15-hour in vitro transcription at 37 degrees C. The Dynabeads mRNA DIRECT Purification Kit was used to isolate mRNA for TCR sequencing. Indexed Illumina adapters were added in a second Phusion PCR of 25 cycles, after which AMPure XP beads were used to purify the products. Deep sequencing of the TCRalpha and TCRbeta libraries was carried out on an Illumina MiniSeq instrument. The paper's data handling went like this. Using custom Perl scripts, TCR sequences that encoded the same protein were pooled, out-of-frame sequences were dropped, and the abundance of each clonotype was calculated. The analysis excluded TCR sequences that were supported by just one read. The metrics used to describe the repertoires included Shannon entropy, Gini index, clonality, richness, and the frequency of TCRs shared between repertoires. The raw public data were reprocessed by TCRdb itself: fastp quality trimming at Q25, MiXCR clonotype calling, in-frame beta chains only. Under each unique CDR3 protein, matching rows form one entry showing the most common genes and DNA. Clone size and V and J calls follow TCRdb, not the original study. In all, the sample holds about 39,000 distinct CDR3 sequences, and less than 25% of those were seen once. The ten most abundant clones make up about a tenth of the sample.

The germline V gene (reference sequence) provides CDR1 LNHDA and CDR2 SQIVND. Its CDR3 holds 16 amino acids, cysteine through phenylalanine. Here the CDR3 DNA is all that survives: 48 bases in frame from base 1. Trimming accounts for 5 bases at V and 3 bases at J, while the number of junction bases matched to no gene is 9. This clonotype was found many times. The specificity of this receptor is unknown. Base qualities were left out, and no much larger clone turns up one base away. The clonotype was recovered from a female donor with ovarian cancer. Material: PBMCs, obtained after low-dose radiotherapy plus immunotherapy. The rearrangement joined TRBV19 to TRBJ2-1; 8 bases in the middle match TRBD1. The DNA sequence is as follows: TGTGCCAGTAGTGCCCAGAGGACAGGGCTCTACAATGAGCAGTTCTTC. Its coded protein is CASSAQRTGLYNEQFF.